Listed here are 32 T cell receptor beta chains from one sample, sequenced in a study of blood T cell repertoires in COVID-19. Assay: immunoSEQ multiplex PCR; the TCRdb copy retains only in-frame clones and omits some. The sample contains some 260,000 clones, approximately 90% of which appear only once. Sequenced sample: PBMCs or T cells enriched from blood (not recorded which). These TCRs come from a middle-aged man who had recovered from COVID-19.

The chain uses TRBV6-6 and TRBJ2-5, with D maybe TRBD1 (5 bases). The CDR3 sequence is 16 residues long. Germline CDR1 is MNHNY and CDR2 is SVGAGI (reference sequence). Trimming left V 5 bases short and J 1 base short, with 17 bases between. CDR3 in DNA: TGTGCCAGCAGTCCTTCGGCAGGGCGAATCCAAGAGACCCAGTACTTC. Its translation: CASSPSAGRIQETQYF.

V and J are TRBV25-1 and TRBJ2-3, with 7 bases lining up with TRBD2. Germline trimming cut 3 bases from V and 2 bases from J; bases unmatched to any gene: 8. The CDR3 has 16 residues. Germline V lookup: CDR1 MGHDK, CDR2 SYGVNS. The CDR3 region is CASSDGVGGYTDTQYF. The CDR3 coding sequence is TGTGCCAGCAGTGATGGGGTGGGAGGGTACACAGATACGCAGTATTTT.

A few counts support this clone. This rearrangement joins TRBV9 to TRBJ1-5; D is unresolved. Trimming shortened V by 4 bases and J by 4 bases, and 12 bases separated the two germline ends. Germline V lookup: CDR1 SGDLS, CDR2 YYNGEE. There are 14 residues in the CDR3. Here the CDR3 reads CASSPQVYNQPQHF. In DNA form, the CDR3 reads TGTGCCAGCAGCCCCCAGGTCTATAATCAGCCCCAGCATTTT.

This chain connects TRBV27 to TRBJ2-7; 7 bases fit TRBD1. This CDR3 has 15 amino acids. From germline, CDR1 is MNHEY and CDR2 SMNVEV (reference sequence). V shed 3 bases, J shed 2 bases, and the junction held 7 bases outside the gene matches. The CDR3 DNA is TGTGCCAGCAGTTTTACCCCAGGGGGACCCTACGAGCAGTACTTC. It is translated as CASSFTPGGPYEQYF.

CDR3 loop: CARSGTGLYEQYF. Written as DNA, the CDR3 is TGTGCCAGATCCGGGACAGGGCTCTACGAGCAGTACTTC. This chain connects TRBV2 to TRBJ2-7; 9 bases fit TRBD1. Unmatched junction bases numbered 6, after V lost 9 bases and J lost 3 bases. Looked up from germline, CDR1 is SNHLY and CDR2 is FYNNEI. This CDR3 contains 13 residues.

The V gene is TRBV27, the J gene TRBJ2-7, with 7 bases that match TRBD1. CDR1 MNHEY and CDR2 SMNVEV come from the germline V gene (reference sequence). This CDR3 is built from 14 residues. Unmatched junction bases numbered 4, after V lost 5 bases and J lost 0 bases. The CDR3 sequence: CASSRTGSSYEQYF. The CDR3 DNA follows: TGTGCCAGCAGTAGGACAGGCTCCTCCTACGAGCAGTACTTC.

The rearrangement links TRBV5-1 to TRBJ2-3, with a tentative D call TRBD2 (5 bases). The CDR3 is 14 amino acids. Per germline, CDR1 SGHRS and CDR2 YFSETQ. The germline V and J ends were trimmed by 5 bases and 2 bases, with 12 bases remaining between them. CDR3 region: CASRSAEPTDTQYF. In DNA form, the CDR3 reads TGCGCCAGCAGATCAGCGGAACCCACAGATACGCAGTATTTT.

The V and J genes are TRBV28 and TRBJ2-1, with D perhaps matching TRBD1 (6 bases). The germline gives CDR1 MDHEN, CDR2 SYDVKM. CDR3 size: 15 residues. Trimming stripped 6 bases from V and 2 bases from J, with 14 bases between. The chain's CDR3 is CASRDSGEPYNEQFF. CDR3 nucleotide sequence: TGTGCCAGCAGGGACTCAGGGGAACCCTACAATGAGCAGTTCTTC. Full variable domain (rest looked up from reference TRBV28 and TRBJ2-1): DVKVTQSSRYLVKRTGEKVFLECVQDMDHENMFWYRQDPGLGLRLIYFSYDVKMKEKGDIPEGYSVSREKKERFSLILESASTNQTSMYLCASRDSGEPYNEQFFGPGTRLTVL.

V is TRBV11-3 and J is TRBJ1-6, with D perhaps TRBD1 (5 bases). Germline loops: CDR1 SGHNT, CDR2 YENEEA. There are 18 residues in the CDR3. V gave up 2 bases and J gave up 4 bases, with 18 bases separating them. The CDR3: CASSLNSDIRGYNSPLHF. The CDR3 DNA is TGTGCCAGCAGCTTAAACTCGGACATCCGCGGTTATAATTCACCCCTCCACTTT.

This rearrangement joins TRBV2 to TRBJ1-1, with D unresolved. This CDR3 comprises 13 residues. Trimming pared 4 bases from V and 3 bases from J, leaving 9 bases between. The germline V gene encodes CDR1 SNHLY and CDR2 FYNNEI. The CDR3 sequence: CASSGVRYTEAFF. The CDR3 DNA is TGTGCCAGCAGTGGTGTCAGGTACACTGAAGCTTTCTTT.

The count of this clone is one. The V and J genes are TRBV20-1 and TRBJ2-5; 9 bases agree with TRBD2. Germline V gene data show CDR1 as DFQATT and CDR2 as SNEGSKA (reference sequence). The CDR3 contains 14 residues. Losses at the gene ends were 3 bases for V and 2 bases for J; bases not matched to a gene: 4. CDR3: CSASGLAGQETQYF. CDR3 DNA sequence: TGCAGTGCTAGTGGCCTAGCGGGACAAGAGACCCAGTACTTC.

V usage is TRBV29-1 and J usage is TRBJ1-2; the match to TRBD1 covers 10 bases. Germline V gives CDR1 SQVTM, CDR2 ANQGSEA. The CDR3 has 13 amino acids. The V segment lost 3 bases and the J segment 8 bases; nucleotides outside the gene matches: 6. The CDR3 loop is CSVDPGQGIGYTF. The CDR3 DNA is TGCAGCGTTGACCCGGGACAGGGGATCGGCTACACCTTC.

V gene TRBV10-2 combines with J gene TRBJ1-2; TRBD1 matches at 7 bases. Trimming at V came to 4 bases and at J to 2 bases, leaving 4 bases not matched to a gene. Germline V gene data show CDR1 as WSHSY and CDR2 as SAAADI. This CDR3 contains 14 residues. The CDR3, as DNA: TGCGCCAGCAGTGCGGGACAGCTAAACTATGGCTACACCTTC. It yields the protein CASSAGQLNYGYTF.

J is TRBJ1-6 and V is TRBV4-1; D is unclear. The germline V gene encodes CDR1 MGHRA and CDR2 YSYEKL. V lost 1 base and J lost 5, with 9 bases in between. The CDR3 spans 15 residues. CDR3 sequence: CASSQGARNNSPLHF. CDR3 in DNA: TGCGCCAGCAGCCAAGGGGCCAGGAATAATTCACCCCTCCACTTT.

The V call is TRBV11-3, the J call TRBJ2-7; TRBD1 agrees at 8 bases. The CDR3 contains 15 residues. V shed 3 bases, J shed 1 base, and the junction held 5 bases outside the gene matches. Germline values: CDR1 SGHNT, CDR2 YENEEA. The CDR3 region is CASSFLRGHSYEQYF. The CDR3 nucleotides are TGTGCCAGCAGCTTCCTCAGGGGGCATTCCTACGAGCAGTACTTC.

The sample holds one count of this clone. The genes are TRBV12-3 or TRBV12-4 and TRBJ2-2, with a tentative D call TRBD1 (5 bases). The CDR3 length is 13 residues. Trimming left V 5 bases short and J 5 bases short, with 9 bases between. The CDR3 protein is CASSITGTGELFF. The CDR3 DNA reads as TGTGCCAGCAGTATCACAGGTACCGGGGAGCTGTTTTTT.

This chain links TRBV28 with TRBJ2-1; TRBD2 matches 11 bases. The germline V gene has CDR1 MDHEN and CDR2 SYDVKM. After removal of 6 bases from V and 7 bases from J, the junction contained 17 bases not matched to a gene. This CDR3 region has 18 residues. The chain's CDR3 is CASSRGPGLAGVWNEQFF. CDR3 nucleotides: TGTGCCAGCAGCCGCGGCCCAGGACTAGCGGGCGTTTGGAATGAGCAGTTCTTC.

The rearrangement joins TRBV3-1 (or the pseudogene TRBV3-2) to TRBJ2-2; TRBD2 is a possible D gene (6 bases). CDR1 is LGHDT, CDR2 YNNKEL, per germline (reference sequence). This CDR3 contains 14 residues. The V end lost 4 bases, the J end lost 9 bases, and 15 bases lay between the germline ends. The CDR3 DNA sequence: TGTGCCAGCAGCCGGCAGACTAGTCCCAGGGAGCTGTTTTTT. Encoded protein: CASSRQTSPRELFF.

The chain has TRBV7-8 and TRBJ1-5; D uncertain. Germline assignment: CDR1 SGHVS and CDR2 FQNEAQ. With 5 bases removed from V and 11 bases from J, the gap between germline ends came to 25 bases. This CDR3 has 16 residues. In nucleotides, the CDR3 is TGTGCCAGCAGCCCCATCGGGTCGGCCGACTTATCGGCCCAGCATTTT. Its translation: CASSPIGSADLSAQHF.

The genes are TRBV7-9 and TRBJ1-4; D might be TRBD1 (5 bases). CDR3 size: 15 residues. Germline V CDR1 and CDR2: SEHNR, FQNEAQ (reference sequence). V was cut by 4 bases and J by 3 bases, with 12 bases left in between. The CDR3 DNA reads TGTGCCAGCAGCTCCGCCGCGGGGGCTAATGAAAAACTGTTTTTT. Protein: CASSSAAGANEKLFF.

The CDR3 nucleotides read TGTGCCAGCAAACGGGGGGGGGCTTACAATGAGCAGTTCTTC. Its translation: CASKRGGAYNEQFF. The rearrangement links TRBV7-2 to TRBJ2-1, with 8 nucleotides matching TRBD2. The ends lost 7 bases at V and 4 bases at J; junction bases unmatched: 6. Germline CDR1 and CDR2: SGHTA and FQGNSA. This CDR3 region has 14 residues.

The chain is built from TRBV2 and TRBJ1-6; D unresolved. Trimming removed 5 bases at V and 0 bases at J, with 8 bases between. Looked up from germline, CDR1 is SNHLY and CDR2 is FYNNEI. The CDR3 is 15 residues long. This chain's CDR3 is CASSRESSYNSPLHF. The CDR3 DNA reads as TGTGCCAGCAGTCGAGAGAGCTCCTATAATTCACCCCTCCACTTT.

This clone was found once. This chain connects TRBV21-1 to TRBJ1-5; TRBD1, the D gene given by the table, was not confirmed from the DNA. TRBV21-1 is marked as a pseudogene. CDR3 length: 19 residues. For the CDR3, the DNA is TGTGCCAGCAGCACGGGACAGGTACTTCCCCCTTATAGCAATCAGCCCCAGCATTTT. It translates to CASSTGQVLPPYSNQPQHF.

The chain has TRBV15 and TRBJ1-2; TRBD1 matches at 10 bases. V lost 4 bases and J lost 4; bases outside the gene matches: 9. The germline V gene has CDR1 LNHNV and CDR2 YYDKDF (reference sequence). The CDR3 length is 16 residues. The CDR3 region is CATSTPGQGGTYGYTF. CDR3 DNA sequence: TGTGCCACCAGCACCCCAGGACAGGGGGGTACCTATGGCTACACCTTC.

The V gene is TRBV7-8, the J gene TRBJ2-7; 9 bases fit TRBD2. The V gene's germline CDR1 is SGHVS and CDR2 FQNEAQ. The CDR3 is 16 amino acids. Losses at the gene ends were 5 bases for V and 5 bases for J; bases not matched to a gene: 13. CDR3 sequence reads: CASSGPLAGVGHEQYF. As DNA, the CDR3 is TGTGCCAGCAGCGGACCATTAGCGGGAGTGGGCCACGAGCAGTACTTC.

The gene calls are TRBV18 and TRBJ2-1, with 8 bases lining up with TRBD2. Unmatched junction bases numbered 9, after V lost 6 bases and J lost 5 bases. The germline gives CDR1 KGHSH, CDR2 LQKENI. The CDR3 is 15 residues long. As DNA, the CDR3 is TGTGCCAGCTCGAGCGGGAGCCGCCGCCACAATGAGCAGTTCTTC. Protein sequence: CASSSGSRRHNEQFF.

V gene TRBV14 combines with J gene TRBJ2-7; 10 bases are shared with TRBD1. The junction had 3 bases not matched to a gene; V was cut back by 4 bases and J by 3 bases. The CDR3 has 14 residues. The V gene's germline CDR1 is SGHDN and CDR2 FVKESK. CDR3: CASSPWTGGYEQYF. CDR3 DNA: TGTGCCAGCAGCCCATGGACAGGGGGCTACGAGCAGTACTTC.

The chain uses TRBV2 and TRBJ2-2, with no clear D. From germline, CDR1 is SNHLY and CDR2 FYNNEI. The CDR3 totals 13 residues. The ends were cut back, 4 bases at V and 7 bases at J, with 10 bases in the middle. CDR3 loop: CASSAPGIGELFF. The CDR3 coding sequence is TGTGCCAGCAGTGCACCCGGTATCGGGGAGCTGTTTTTT.

CDR3 region: CASSLGWGVDTGELFF. The CDR3 nucleotides read TGTGCCAGCAGCTTAGGATGGGGAGTGGACACCGGGGAGCTGTTTTTT. The rearrangement links TRBV7-9 to TRBJ2-2; D might be TRBD2 (5 bases). The CDR3 loop spans 16 amino acids. Germline V CDR1 and CDR2: SEHNR, FQNEAQ (reference sequence). Trimming took 1 base from V and 3 from J, leaving 12 bases between them.

The chain is built from TRBV30 and TRBJ1-1; possible D gene TRBD1, 6 bases. This CDR3 region has 16 residues. The germline V and J ends were trimmed by 8 bases and 3 bases, with 25 bases remaining between them. Looked up from germline, CDR1 is GTSNPN and CDR2 is SVGIG (reference sequence). The CDR3 sequence is CAVSQGTALRDTEAFF. DNA of the CDR3: TGTGCCGTCTCCCAGGGGACGGCTCTACGGGACACTGAAGCTTTCTTT.

The chain is built from TRBV7-2 and TRBJ2-2; 8 bases are shared with TRBD1. Germline assignment: CDR1 SGHTA and CDR2 FQGNSA. The CDR3 has 15 amino acids. With V trimmed by 5 bases and J by 4 bases, 6 bases remained unmatched. The CDR3 sequence is CASSQDRVPTGELFF. Here the CDR3 DNA reads TGTGCCAGCAGCCAGGACAGGGTGCCCACCGGGGAGCTGTTTTTT.

The V and J genes are TRBV5-1 and TRBJ1-6; maybe TRBD1 (6 bases). CDR1 and CDR2 from the germline V gene are SGHRS and YFSETQ. This CDR3 spans 16 amino acids. Trimming took off 3 bases at V and 7 bases at J, with 17 bases between the two ends. Here the CDR3 DNA reads TGCGCCAGCAGCTGGTCGACCGGGACAAGAAATTCACCCCTCCACTTT. Translation gives CASSWSTGTRNSPLHF.